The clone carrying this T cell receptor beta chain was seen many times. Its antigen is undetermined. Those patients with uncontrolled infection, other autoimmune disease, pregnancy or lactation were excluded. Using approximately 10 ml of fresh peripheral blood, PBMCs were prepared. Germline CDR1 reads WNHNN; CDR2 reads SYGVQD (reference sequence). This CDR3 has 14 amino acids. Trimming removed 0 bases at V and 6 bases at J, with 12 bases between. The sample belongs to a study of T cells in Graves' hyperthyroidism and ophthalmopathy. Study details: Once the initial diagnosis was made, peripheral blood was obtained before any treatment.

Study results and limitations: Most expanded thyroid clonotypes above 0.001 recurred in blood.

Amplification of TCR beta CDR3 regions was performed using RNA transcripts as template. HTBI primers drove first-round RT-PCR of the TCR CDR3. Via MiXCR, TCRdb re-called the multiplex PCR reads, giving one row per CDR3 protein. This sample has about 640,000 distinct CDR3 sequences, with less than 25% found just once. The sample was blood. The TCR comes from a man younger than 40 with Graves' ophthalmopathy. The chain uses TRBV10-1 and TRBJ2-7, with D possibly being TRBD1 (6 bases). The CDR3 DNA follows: TGCGCCAGCAGTGAGTCGGGCAGGGGCGGCGAGCAGTACTTC. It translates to CASSESGRGGEQYF.